These 25 T cell receptor beta chains share one sample of origin, sequenced in a study of shared clonotypes between healthy human individuals. TCRdb keeps only in-frame clones here, not all; method: immunoSEQ multiplex PCR. The table has approximately 980,000 clones, 76% seen once. Sequencing was performed on memory CD4+ T cells sorted from blood. Subset given: CD45RA-negative fraction. The receptors stem from a man aged 18 to 29 in good health.

This chain uses TRBV7-2 with TRBJ1-1; D perhaps matches TRBD1 (6 bases). The V end was cut by 5 bases, the J end by 5 bases, with 18 bases between. The germline V gene has CDR1 SGHTA and CDR2 FQGNSA. The CDR3 runs to 15 residues. DNA for the CDR3: TGTGCCAGCAGCCCGGGGGCAGGGATGAGGACTGAAGCTTTCTTT. It translates to CASSPGAGMRTEAFF.

The V call is TRBV5-8, the J call TRBJ2-3, with D hard to call. Germline V gene sequence: CDR1 SGHTS, CDR2 YDEGEE. The CDR3 sequence is 16 residues long. The V end lost 1 base, the J end lost 1 base, and 13 bases lay between the germline ends. The chain's CDR3 is CASSLHKVVGTDTQYF. The CDR3 DNA follows: TGTGCCAGCAGCTTGCATAAGGTGGTTGGCACAGATACGCAGTATTTT.

This chain uses TRBV6-5 with TRBJ2-7; 7 bases fit TRBD1. The CDR3 covers 12 residues. Germline lookup yields CDR1 MNHEY and CDR2 SVGAGI. V trimming: 6 bases; J trimming: 4 bases; junction bases outside the gene matches: 3. CDR3 coding DNA: TGTGCCAGCAGAGGGACAGAATACGAGCAGTACTTC. Translating gives CASRGTEYEQYF.

To note about this clone: The same CDR3 is also encoded by other DNA sequences in this sample. The chain uses TRBV28 and TRBJ2-7; 11 positions agree with TRBD2. The CDR3 contains 14 residues. Germline V lookup: CDR1 MDHEN, CDR2 SYDVKM. The V segment lost 8 bases and the J segment 0 bases; nucleotides outside the gene matches: 3. This CDR3 is CASRTSGSSYEQYF. Here the CDR3 DNA reads TGTGCCAGCCGAACTAGCGGGAGCTCCTACGAGCAGTACTTC.

This chain uses TRBV4-1 with TRBJ2-7; 8 bases are a match to TRBD1. V trimming: 1 base; J trimming: 6 bases; junction bases outside the gene matches: 5. The CDR3 extends over 14 amino acids. In germline, CDR1 is MGHRA, CDR2 YSYEKL. CDR3: CASSQVSTGAEQYF. The DNA for the CDR3 is TGCGCCAGCAGCCAAGTCTCGACAGGGGCCGAGCAGTACTTC.

Concerning this clone: This may stem from a read error, because a much larger clone lies one nucleotide away. This sample includes further DNA sequences coding for the same CDR3. The V and J genes are TRBV7-6 and TRBJ2-5, with D unclear. V dropped 4 bases and J dropped 1 base, with 1 base sitting between them. CDR3 length: 11 residues. Looked up from germline, CDR1 is SGHVS and CDR2 is FNYEAQ. For the CDR3, the DNA is TGTGCCAGCAGCTCCCAAGAGACCCAGTACTTC. It specifies CASSSQETQYF.

The rearrangement joins TRBV5-8 to TRBJ2-3; no firm D call. This CDR3 has 15 amino acids. The V gene's germline CDR1 is SGHTS and CDR2 YDEGEE. V shed 4 bases and J shed 4 bases, with 16 bases lying between them. CDR3 in DNA: TGTGCCAGCAGCCTGCTAGAGCTTGCGTCAGATACGCAGTATTTT. Translation gives CASSLLELASDTQYF.

This rearrangement joins TRBV5-1 to TRBJ2-7, with a tentative D call TRBD1 (6 bases). This CDR3 contains 16 residues. V was cut by 0 bases and J by 0 bases, with 13 bases left in between. CDR1 is SGHRS and CDR2 is YFSETQ in the germline V gene. The CDR3 reads CASSLGSTGASYEQYF. In DNA form, the CDR3 reads TGCGCCAGCAGCTTGGGTTCGACAGGCGCCTCCTACGAGCAGTACTTC.

The V and J genes are TRBV6-1 and TRBJ2-1, with 8 bases lining up with TRBD1. CDR3 length: 17 residues. Looked up from germline, CDR1 is MNHNS and CDR2 is SASEGT. The ends lost 1 base at V and 7 bases at J; junction bases unmatched: 12. In DNA, the CDR3 is TGTGCCAGCAGTGAAGAAGTCGGACAGGGATCTAGGAATGAGCAGTTCTTC. This gives the protein CASSEEVGQGSRNEQFF.

On this clone itself: Different DNA sequences within this sample yield the same CDR3. The gene calls are TRBV2 and TRBJ1-5; D not resolved. This CDR3 has 13 amino acids. Germline assignment: CDR1 SNHLY and CDR2 FYNNEI. Trimming cost V 1 base and J 2 bases, with 3 bases left between them. CDR3 loop: CASSEEGNQPQHF. The CDR3 DNA follows: TGTGCCAGCAGTGAAGAGGGCAATCAGCCCCAGCATTTT.

V gene TRBV7-2 combines with J gene TRBJ1-5; D might be TRBD1 (6 bases). This CDR3 spans 15 amino acids. Looked up from germline, CDR1 is SGHTA and CDR2 is FQGNSA. The germline V and J ends were trimmed by 4 bases and 0 bases, with 10 bases remaining between them. The CDR3 is CASSSDSYSNQPQHF. For the CDR3, the DNA is TGTGCCAGCAGCTCGGACAGTTATAGCAATCAGCCCCAGCATTTT.

This clone has only a few counts. V usage is TRBV9 and J usage is TRBJ2-6; the D call may be TRBD1 or TRBD2 (5 bases each). The CDR3 contains 15 residues. The germline gives CDR1 SGDLS, CDR2 YYNGEE. V gave up 6 bases and J gave up 3 bases, with 13 bases separating them. The CDR3 protein is CASTLEGNGANVLTF. CDR3 sequence (DNA): TGTGCCAGCACTCTAGAGGGGAATGGGGCCAACGTCCTGACTTTC.

The rearrangement joins TRBV18 to TRBJ1-1; TRBD1 aligns across 8 bases. CDR3 length equals 13 residues. With 2 bases clipped from V and 7 bases from J, the junction kept 3 bases outside the gene matches. Germline loops: CDR1 KGHSH, CDR2 LQKENI. The CDR3 sequence is CASSPIGQGEAFF. For the CDR3, the DNA is TGTGCCAGCTCACCAATAGGACAGGGTGAAGCTTTCTTT.

The chain links TRBV19 to TRBJ1-1; a weak D match, TRBD1 (5 bases). CDR1 is LNHDA, CDR2 SQIVND, per germline (reference sequence). The CDR3 has 14 residues. The V and J ends lost 0 bases and 8 bases respectively, with 13 bases between them. CDR3 nucleotides: TGTGCCAGTAGTATAGACCCCCGGACACCGGAAGCTTTCTTT. Amino acid sequence: CASSIDPRTPEAFF.

The rearrangement uses TRBV29-1 and TRBJ1-2; 7 bases are a match to TRBD1. Trimming took 0 bases from V and 4 from J; bases not matched to a gene: 5. The CDR3 is 14 amino acids. Per germline, CDR1 SQVTM and CDR2 ANQGSEA. DNA of the CDR3: TGCAGCGTTGAAGATCGTGAGGGGGCCTATGGCTACACCTTC. Its protein is CSVEDREGAYGYTF.

The chain carries TRBV11-2 and TRBJ1-5; D remains ambiguous. CDR3 length: 13 residues. V lost 2 bases and J lost 1, with 3 bases in between. Germline-derived CDR1 and CDR2 are SGHAT and FQNNGV. The CDR3 region is CASSLWSNQPQHF. The DNA for the CDR3 is TGTGCCAGCAGCTTATGGAGCAATCAGCCCCAGCATTTT. The variable domain in full, with the rest retrieved from reference TRBV11-2 and TRBJ1-5, is EAGVAQSPRYKIIEKRQSVAFWCNPISGHATLYWYQQILGQGPKLLIQFQNNGVVDDSQLPKDRFSAERLKGVDSTLKIQPAKLEDSAVYLCASSLWSNQPQHFGDGTRLSIL.

For the CDR3, the DNA is TGCGCCAGCAGACCCGGGGAGGGAGGGGACAATGAGCAGTTCTTC. Its protein product is CASRPGEGGDNEQFF. The V call is TRBV4-1, the J call TRBJ2-1; 7 nucleotides line up with TRBD2. CDR3 size: 15 residues. Germline V gene sequence: CDR1 MGHRA, CDR2 YSYEKL. The V and J ends lost 6 bases and 5 bases, in that order; junction bases with no gene match: 10.

The J gene is TRBJ2-3, the V gene TRBV4-3, with 16 bases that match TRBD2. With V trimmed by 3 bases and J by 6 bases, 6 bases remained unmatched. The germline CDR1 and CDR2 sequences are LGHNA and YSLEER. This CDR3 is 17 amino acids long. DNA of the CDR3: TGCGCCAGCAGCCAGGATGGGACTAGCGGGAGGGGCGATACGCAGTATTTT. This translates into CASSQDGTSGRGDTQYF.

The V call is TRBV18, the J call TRBJ2-7; no definite D call. With 2 bases removed from V and 2 bases from J, the gap between germline ends came to 13 bases. CDR3 size: 15 residues. Germline-derived CDR1 and CDR2 are KGHSH and LQKENI. CDR3 sequence: CASSPESRRTYEQYF. The CDR3 DNA reads TGTGCCAGCTCACCAGAATCGAGGAGAACCTACGAGCAGTACTTC.

This chain connects TRBV5-5 to TRBJ1-6; D is uncertain. The germline CDR1 and CDR2 sequences are SGHKS and YYEKEE (reference sequence). The CDR3 length is 15 residues. Deletions cut 4 bases from V and 5 bases from J, with 13 bases between. CDR3 in amino acids: CASSQPTGNNSPLHF. Written as DNA, the CDR3 is TGTGCCAGCAGCCAACCGACCGGTAATAATTCACCCCTCCACTTT.

This chain links TRBV7-9 with TRBJ2-3; no clear D gene. The germline V gene encodes CDR1 SEHNR and CDR2 FQNEAQ (reference sequence). V lost 0 bases and J lost 4, with 11 bases in between. The CDR3 loop spans 15 amino acids. The CDR3 spells CASSLAGAGPDTQYF. The CDR3 DNA sequence: TGTGCCAGCAGCTTAGCAGGCGCTGGCCCAGATACGCAGTATTTT.

This chain links TRBV6-6 with TRBJ2-3, with D unclear. V dropped 8 bases and J dropped 4 bases, with 7 bases sitting between them. Germline V gene lookup returns CDR1 MNHNY and CDR2 SVGAGI (reference sequence). This CDR3 has 11 residues. This chain's CDR3 is CASGRSDTQYF. CDR3 coding DNA: TGTGCCAGCGGAAGATCAGATACGCAGTATTTT.

The chain recombines TRBV21-1 with TRBJ1-2. TRBV21-1 is a known pseudogene. CDR3 length: 18 amino acids. The CDR3 sequence: CASSKGRTSTQGGGGYTF. CDR3 coding DNA: TGTGCCAGCAGCAAAGGAAGGACTTCTACACAAGGAGGCGGAGGCTACACCTTC.

The chain recombines TRBV11-2 with TRBJ1-3; tentatively, D is TRBD1 (5 bases). The V end was cut by 4 bases, the J end by 7 bases, with 14 bases between. The CDR3 extends over 14 amino acids. Germline-derived CDR1 and CDR2 are SGHAT and FQNNGV. In DNA, the CDR3 is TGTGCCAGCAGCTCTCCAGGGAGGAGGAACACCATATATTTT. It specifies CASSSPGRRNTIYF.

CDR3 in amino acids: CASSLRGGKNIQYF. The CDR3 DNA reads TGTGCCAGCAGCTTACGAGGGGGCAAAAACATTCAGTACTTC. The chain has TRBV7-2 and TRBJ2-4; D may be TRBD1 (6 bases). Per germline, CDR1 SGHTA and CDR2 FQGNSA. Trimming pared 2 bases from V and 3 bases from J, leaving 8 bases between. The CDR3 contains 14 residues.